This is a list of T cell receptor beta chains from one sample in a study of CD8 T cells in ankylosing spondylitis. One entry per CDR3 protein, called by TCRdb with MiXCR from the 5' RACE reads. The sample contains roughly 450,000 distinct CDR3 sequences, roughly 27% of which appear only once. The sequenced sample was blood, either unsorted or a sorted T cell fraction (not recorded which). These receptors came from a male donor with ankylosing spondylitis. Each CDR3 is given with its conserved first and last residue. D genes are given only for firm matches. A clone size is listed for some rows: how often the clone was seen (once, few, many), or a class if it is expanded.

few,TRBJ2-3,-,TRBV27,TGTGCCAGCAGTTTGGGCCCCGGGGGGCTTGGGAAAGATACGCAGTATTTT,CASSLGPGGLGKDTQYF
once,TRBJ2-1,TRBD1,TRBV5-1,TGCGCCAGCAGCACCGGGACAGGGAGGGTTAATGAGCAGTTCTTC,CASSTGTGRVNEQFF
-,TRBJ2-4,TRBD1,TRBV4-2,TGTGCCAGCAGCCATACCGGGACAGGGATAGCCAAAAACATTCAGTACTTC,CASSHTGTGIAKNIQYF
few,TRBJ2-5,TRBD1,TRBV29-1,TGCAGCGTAACCAGGACAGGGACCCAAGAGACCCAGTACTTC,CSVTRTGTQETQYF
-,TRBJ2-7,-,TRBV7-9,TGTGCCAGCAGCAAGACGACAGGACCAAGTTTTTCCTACGAGCAGTACTTC,CASSKTTGPSFSYEQYF
once,TRBJ2-5,TRBD2,TRBV20-1,TGCAGTGCTAGACTAGCGGGGTCGTTGGAGACCCAGTACTTC,CSARLAGSLETQYF
-,TRBJ2-7,TRBD2,TRBV20-1,TGCAGTGCTAGAGGCGGGGGAGCGGGAGGGCAAAACGAGCAGTACTTC,CSARGGGAGGQNEQYF
few,TRBJ1-4,-,TRBV6-1,TGTGCCAGCAGTGAAGGGGGAGAAAAACTGTTTTTT,CASSEGGEKLFF
-,TRBJ2-6,-,TRBV10-1,TGCGCCAGCAGTAAAGAGGGGATGGTTGGGGCCAACGTCCTGACTTTC,CASSKEGMVGANVLTF
-,TRBJ1-2,-,TRBV12-3/TRBV12-4,TGTGCCAGCAGTACCGGGAACGTAGCTAACTATGGCTACACCTTC,CASSTGNVANYGYTF
-,TRBJ2-5,-,TRBV6-1,TGTGCCAGCAGTCATAACGGGGCCAAAAAGCAAGAGACCCAGTACTTC,CASSHNGAKKQETQYF
-,TRBJ1-5,TRBD1,TRBV29-1,TGCAGCGTGACGACAGGGGGGTCGGGCAATCAGCCCCAGCATTTT,CSVTTGGSGNQPQHF
few,TRBJ2-3,TRBD2,TRBV7-9,TGTGCCAGCAGCCACAGCGGGGGGACAGATACGCAGTATTTT,CASSHSGGTDTQYF
-,TRBJ2-7,-,TRBV5-1,TGCGCCAGCAGCTTGGTGGGGGGAGCTAATATTGTTGAGCAGTACTTC,CASSLVGGANIVEQYF
once,TRBJ2-5,-,TRBV4-1,TGCGCCAGCAGTTCCTTACCCGTGGAGACCCAGTACTTC,CASSSLPVETQYF
-,TRBJ2-2,TRBD1,TRBV6-4,TGTGCCAACGCCCAGGGGGCAGGCACCGGGGAGCTGTTTTTT,CANAQGAGTGELFF
-,TRBJ1-2,-,TRBV18,TGTGCCACCTCGGCGGGGCGCGACTATGGCTACACCTTC,CATSAGRDYGYTF
-,TRBJ2-1,TRBD1,TRBV5-1,TGCGCCAGCAGCACCAATGGGGACAGTTCCTACAATGAGCAGTTCTTC,CASSTNGDSSYNEQFF
few,TRBJ1-1,TRBD1,TRBV29-1,TGCAGCGCCCTAGGGACAGGTGGGCGGAACACTGAAGCTTTCTTT,CSALGTGGRNTEAFF
-,TRBJ1-2,-,TRBV6-6,TGTGCCAGCCATCGATCCAAGGGCTATGGCTACACCTTC,CASHRSKGYGYTF
-,TRBJ2-1,-,TRBV12-3/TRBV12-4,TGTGCCAGCAGTCCCCGTGGTAGCGGTTACAATGAGCAGTTCTTC,CASSPRGSGYNEQFF
-,TRBJ2-1,TRBD2,TRBV4-1,TGCGCCAGCAGCCGGACTAGCGGCGCGGTTGAGCAGTTCTTC,CASSRTSGAVEQFF
few,TRBJ2-5,TRBD1,TRBV12-3/TRBV12-4,TGTGCCAGCAGTTTTCGGACAGGGGGGGCTCAGACCCAGTACTTC,CASSFRTGGAQTQYF
few,TRBJ1-3,-,TRBV5-1,TGCGCCAGCAGCTTGAATCAGAACTCTGGAAACACCATATATTTT,CASSLNQNSGNTIYF
many,TRBJ2-7,TRBD1,TRBV7-2,TGTGCCAGCAGCTTAAAGAGTGGGGACAGGGTAGAGCAGTACTTC,CASSLKSGDRVEQYF
few,TRBJ2-5,-,TRBV5-1,TGCGCCAGCAGCTTGGCCGGTTTTAGCATCCAGTACTTC,CASSLAGFSIQYF
-,TRBJ2-7,-,TRBV19,TGTGCCAGTAGTAGGGGACTGGGCGCAGAGCAGTACTTC,CASSRGLGAEQYF
-,TRBJ2-1,-,TRBV11-2,TGTGCCAGCATCTGGGGTCAGAGCTCCTACAATGAGCAGTTCTTC,CASIWGQSSYNEQFF
-,TRBJ2-3,-,TRBV20-1,TGCAGTGCTAGGGCGGGACCTTCACATAGCACAGATACGCAGTATTTT,CSARAGPSHSTDTQYF
once,TRBJ1-4,-,TRBV10-2,TGCGCCAGCAGTGAGAGGGGAGTCGAAGGTGAAAAACTGTTTTTT,CASSERGVEGEKLFF
-,TRBJ1-3,-,TRBV7-6,TGTGCCAGCAGCGCAATAGGGGGGCCCATATATTTT,CASSAIGGPIYF
few,TRBJ2-1,TRBD1,TRBV27,TGTGCCAGCAGTTTAACAGGGGAGAGGGCCAATGAGCAGTTCTTC,CASSLTGERANEQFF
few,TRBJ2-2,TRBD2,TRBV20-1,TGCAGTGCCAGAGGTAGCGGGGTTTACACCGGGGAGCTGTTTTTT,CSARGSGVYTGELFF
few,TRBJ2-5,TRBD1,TRBV5-1,TGCGCCAGCAGCTTGGGTTTTGGGACAGGGAAGGAAGAGACCCAGTACTTC,CASSLGFGTGKEETQYF
-,TRBJ1-2,-,TRBV19,TGTGCCAGTACCCGAGCGACCAGAGCTAACTATGGCTACACCTTC,CASTRATRANYGYTF
few,TRBJ1-4,-,TRBV5-6,TGTGCCAGCAGCTTGAGGGCGGGGCGGGCTAATGAAAAACTGTTTTTT,CASSLRAGRANEKLFF
-,TRBJ2-2,TRBD2,TRBV7-2,TGTGCCAGCAGCCCACTGACTAGCGGCACCGGGGAGCTGTTTTTT,CASSPLTSGTGELFF
-,TRBJ2-1,-,TRBV12-3/TRBV12-4,TGTGCCAGCGGGGGAAATTACAATGAGCAGTTCTTC,CASGGNYNEQFF
many,TRBJ1-1,TRBD1,TRBV30,TGTGCCTGGAGTCCGGGACAGGGGGCTTTCTTT,CAWSPGQGAFF
few,TRBJ1-2,TRBD1,TRBV5-1,TGCGCCAGCAGCACAGGACAGGGGAATGATGGCTACACCTTC,CASSTGQGNDGYTF
few,TRBJ1-4,-,TRBV7-2,TGTGCCAGCAGCTTACAAACTAATGAAAAACTGTTTTTT,CASSLQTNEKLFF
-,TRBJ1-3,TRBD1,TRBV12-3/TRBV12-4,TGTGCCAGCAGTTTGACAGGGGCCGCGAACACCATATATTTT,CASSLTGAANTIYF
many,TRBJ2-3,-,TRBV7-2,TGTGCCAGCAGTCTCGACCGGGGGGATACGCAGTATTTT,CASSLDRGDTQYF
-,TRBJ2-1,-,TRBV3-1,TGTGCCAGCAGCCAGATGGGGCAGGGGGGCCCCCTCTACAATGAGCAGTTCTTC,CASSQMGQGGPLYNEQFF
-,TRBJ1-4,-,TRBV6-1,TGTGCCAGCAGTTTCCAGCACCTAAAACTGTTTTTT,CASSFQHLKLFF